Here is one TCR beta chain with its context. This CDR3 region has 15 residues. Between the trimmed V and J ends, which lost 2 bases and 2 bases, there was a span of 13 bases. Germline CDR1 and CDR2: LGHNA and YNFKEQ. This entry belongs to a study of blood T cell repertoires in COVID-19. Background on the study: Samples of COVID-19 (acute and convalescent) were obtained from the United States, Italy and Spain. PBMCs, B-cell-depleted T cells, or T cells were the source of the cDNA or gDNA that made up the material.

Original processing notes: Amplification from reference gene primers served as the basis for estimated nucleated cell counts. The protocol was immunoSEQ multiplex PCR, while the TCRdb copy is restricted to in-frame clones and leaves out a portion. The V and J calls and clone size come from that table; D and trimming were worked out from the DNA. The profile shows some 140,000 clones, roughly 80% of them singletons. Those enrolled in Seattle joined during active infection and were followed longitudinally afterward. Sequencing input: peripheral blood. The receptor was derived from a woman aged 70-85 years with COVID-19, enrolled during active disease. This chain joins TRBV4-2 and TRBJ2-7; perhaps TRBD1 as D (7 bases). For the CDR3, the DNA is TGTGCCAGCAGCCAATCAGGGGGGAAAACCTACGAGCAGTACTTC. It is translated as CASSQSGGKTYEQYF.